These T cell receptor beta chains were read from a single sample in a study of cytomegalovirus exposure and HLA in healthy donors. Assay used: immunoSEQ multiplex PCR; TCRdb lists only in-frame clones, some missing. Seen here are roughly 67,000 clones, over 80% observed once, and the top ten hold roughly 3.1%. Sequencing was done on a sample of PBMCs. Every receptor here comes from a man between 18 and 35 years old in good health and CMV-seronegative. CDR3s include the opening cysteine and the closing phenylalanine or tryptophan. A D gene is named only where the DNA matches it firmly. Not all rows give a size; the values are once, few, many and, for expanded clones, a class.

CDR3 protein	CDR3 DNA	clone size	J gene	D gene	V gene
CASSLRGGVSYEQYF	TGTGCCAGCAGCCTTAGAGGCGGGGTTTCCTACGAGCAGTACTTC	once	TRBJ2-7	-	TRBV7-2
CASSPPIGTVRGEQYF	TGTGCCAGCTCACCTCCAATCGGGACAGTGAGGGGAGAGCAGTACTTC	-	TRBJ2-7	TRBD1	TRBV18
CASSLSIRGGSNYGYTF	TGTGCCAGCAGTTTATCGATAAGAGGGGGAAGTAACTATGGCTACACCTTC	-	TRBJ1-2	-	TRBV27
CASSDPPREGIYYEQYF	TGTGCCAGCAGTGACCCTCCCAGGGAGGGAATTTACTACGAGCAGTACTTC	-	TRBJ2-7	TRBD2	TRBV6-4
CASSLLAGDEQYF	TGTGCCAGCAGCTTATTAGCGGGAGACGAGCAGTACTTC	-	TRBJ2-7	TRBD2	TRBV7-3
CAWSGTGGNQPQHF	TGTGCCTGGAGTGGAACAGGGGGTAATCAGCCCCAGCATTTT	-	TRBJ1-5	TRBD1	TRBV30
CASSETSGIKGPAGELFF	TGTGCCAGCAGTGAGACTAGCGGGATAAAGGGACCCGCCGGGGAGCTGTTTTTT	-	TRBJ2-2	TRBD2	TRBV28
CASSLEGTRTNYGYTF	TGTGCCAGCAGCTTAGAAGGGACAAGAACTAACTATGGCTACACCTTC	-	TRBJ1-2	-	TRBV11-2
CASSQESAGEAFF	TGTGCCAGCAGCCAAGAATCGGCAGGGGAAGCTTTCTTT	-	TRBJ1-1	-	TRBV4-2
CASSLIPGLAGERGTGELFF	TGTGCCAGCAGCCTCATACCGGGACTAGCGGGAGAAAGAGGCACCGGGGAGCTGTTTTTT	-	TRBJ2-2	TRBD2	TRBV7-8
CAIGTGQIAFF	TGTGCCATCGGGACAGGCCAAATCGCTTTCTTT	-	TRBJ1-1	TRBD1	TRBV10-3
CASSLDRVTDTQYF	TGTGCCAGCAGCCTAGACAGGGTCACAGATACGCAGTATTTT	-	TRBJ2-3	TRBD1	TRBV11-3
CASSEAWGLAGGGETQYF	TGTGCCAGCAGTGAAGCTTGGGGACTAGCGGGGGGGGGAGAGACCCAGTACTTC	-	TRBJ2-5	TRBD2	TRBV2
CASSPRGLSTGELFF	TGTGCCAGCAGCCCTCGCGGGCTGAGCACCGGGGAGCTGTTTTTT	-	TRBJ2-2	-	TRBV7-3
CASSLYRGEDEKLFF	TGTGCCAGCAGTTTATATCGGGGGGAGGATGAAAAACTGTTTTTT	-	TRBJ1-4	-	TRBV28
CASSQGDTQYF	TGTGCCAGCAGCCAGGGGGATACGCAGTATTTT	-	TRBJ2-3	-	TRBV7-3
CASSSGQNSGNTIYF	TGCGCCAGCAGCTCGGGACAGAACTCTGGAAACACCATATATTTT	-	TRBJ1-3	TRBD1	TRBV4-3
CASSQDTGDYGYTF	TGTGCCAGCAGCCAAGATACAGGGGACTATGGCTACACCTTC	-	TRBJ1-2	TRBD1	TRBV4-2
CASSLSASGQYF	TGTGCCAGCAGCTTATCCGCGTCGGGCCAGTACTTC	-	TRBJ2-5	-	TRBV7-9
CASTRTSWSTDTQYF	TGTGCCAGCACTCGGACTAGTTGGAGCACAGATACGCAGTATTTT	-	TRBJ2-3	TRBD2	TRBV9
CASSRLAGAETQYF	TGTGCCAGCAGCCGACTAGCGGGAGCGGAGACCCAGTACTTC	-	TRBJ2-5	TRBD2	TRBV7-8
CASRLGQGVLESEKLFF	TGTGCCAGCAGACTGGGACAGGGAGTTCTTGAGAGTGAAAAACTGTTTTTT	-	TRBJ1-4	TRBD1	TRBV11-2
CASSVDRAGANVLTF	TGTGCCAGCAGTGTGGACAGGGCTGGGGCCAACGTCCTGACTTTC	-	TRBJ2-6	TRBD1	TRBV2
CASSLGAGMSEKLFF	TGTGCCAGCAGCTTGGGGGCGGGGATGAGTGAAAAACTGTTTTTT	-	TRBJ1-4	-	TRBV5-6
CASSSYPGQGSNEQFF	TGTGCCAGCAGCTCCTACCCGGGACAGGGGTCGAATGAGCAGTTCTTC	-	TRBJ2-1	TRBD1	TRBV7-9
CASSYSTGTIDTQYF	TGTGCCAGCAGTTACTCAACAGGGACGATAGATACGCAGTATTTT	-	TRBJ2-3	-	TRBV6-6
CASRPTGSRAEQFF	TGTGCCAGTAGGCCAACGGGATCCCGGGCGGAGCAGTTCTTC	-	TRBJ2-1	-	TRBV19
CASSRQTSSQHF	TGTGCCAGCAGTCGACAGACGTCGTCCCAGCATTTT	-	TRBJ1-5	-	TRBV5-6
CASRTAVAGHNEQFF	TGTGCCAGTAGGACGGCGGTAGCGGGTCACAATGAGCAGTTCTTC	-	TRBJ2-1	TRBD2	TRBV19
CASGQRGKSKNIQYF	TGTGCCAGCGGCCAGCGAGGGAAAAGTAAAAACATTCAGTACTTC	-	TRBJ2-4	-	TRBV28
CASSRTGDTQYF	TGCGCCAGCAGCCGTACAGGGGATACGCAGTATTTT	few	TRBJ2-3	-	TRBV5-1
CASNKLRGFPTEAFF	TGTGCCAGCAATAAATTAAGGGGTTTCCCAACTGAAGCTTTCTTT	once	TRBJ1-1	-	TRBV28
CASSFRPHRQGTYQETQYF	TGTGCCAGCAGCTTCCGTCCTCACCGACAGGGGACATACCAAGAGACCCAGTACTTC	-	TRBJ2-5	TRBD1	TRBV7-9
CASGLVQGTGSYNEQFF	TGTGCTAGTGGTTTGGTACAGGGAACGGGATCCTACAATGAGCAGTTCTTC	-	TRBJ2-1	-	TRBV12-5
CASSDRGREQYF	TGTGCCAGCAGTGACAGGGGGCGCGAGCAGTACTTC	-	TRBJ2-7	TRBD1	TRBV6-1
CATSRDAGSGANVLTF	TGTGCCACCAGCAGAGATGCAGGGTCTGGGGCCAACGTCCTGACTTTC	-	TRBJ2-6	-	TRBV15
CASSSPYPRAGVNTEAFF	TGTGCCAGCAGTTCCCCCTACCCTCGTGCAGGGGTAAACACTGAAGCTTTCTTT	-	TRBJ1-1	-	TRBV28
CASTLRRQGSPDTQYF	TGTGCCAGCACCCTAAGGAGACAGGGGTCTCCAGATACGCAGTATTTT	-	TRBJ2-3	TRBD1	TRBV27
CASSRGGNTEAFF	TGTGCCAGCAGTAGGGGGGGGAACACTGAAGCTTTCTTT	-	TRBJ1-1	-	TRBV2
CASSLWGIREGYTF	TGTGCCAGCAGTCTGTGGGGAATCCGGGAGGGCTACACCTTC	-	TRBJ1-2	-	TRBV27
CASRGQGRYNEQFF	TGTGCCAGCAGGGGACAGGGAAGATACAATGAGCAGTTCTTC	-	TRBJ2-1	TRBD1	TRBV2
CASSVDGGGTEAFF	TGTGCCAGCAGCGTAGACGGGGGTGGCACTGAAGCTTTCTTT	-	TRBJ1-1	-	TRBV9
CAWSRTGGDEQYF	TGTGCCTGGTCCCGGACAGGAGGGGACGAGCAGTACTTC	-	TRBJ2-7	-	TRBV30
CASSLRPTSTDTQYF	TGTGCCAGCAGCCTGCGGCCAACTAGCACAGATACGCAGTATTTT	once	TRBJ2-3	-	TRBV9
CASNRDINQPQHF	TGTGCCAGCAATCGGGACATCAATCAGCCCCAGCATTTT	-	TRBJ1-5	-	TRBV6-1
CAWKQGLAEKLFF	TGTGCCTGGAAACAGGGGTTGGCTGAAAAACTGTTTTTT	-	TRBJ1-4	TRBD1	TRBV30
CASSENRLGGGFQETQYF	TGTGCCAGCAGCGAGAACCGTCTGGGTGGGGGCTTCCAAGAGACCCAGTACTTC	-	TRBJ2-5	-	TRBV9
CASSVDGSGRNEQFF	TGTGCCAGCAGCGTAGATGGTAGCGGGAGGAATGAGCAGTTCTTC	-	TRBJ2-1	TRBD2	TRBV9
CASSSDRPTGNTIYF	TGCGCCAGCAGCTCGGACAGGCCAACTGGAAACACCATATATTTT	once	TRBJ1-3	TRBD1	TRBV5-1